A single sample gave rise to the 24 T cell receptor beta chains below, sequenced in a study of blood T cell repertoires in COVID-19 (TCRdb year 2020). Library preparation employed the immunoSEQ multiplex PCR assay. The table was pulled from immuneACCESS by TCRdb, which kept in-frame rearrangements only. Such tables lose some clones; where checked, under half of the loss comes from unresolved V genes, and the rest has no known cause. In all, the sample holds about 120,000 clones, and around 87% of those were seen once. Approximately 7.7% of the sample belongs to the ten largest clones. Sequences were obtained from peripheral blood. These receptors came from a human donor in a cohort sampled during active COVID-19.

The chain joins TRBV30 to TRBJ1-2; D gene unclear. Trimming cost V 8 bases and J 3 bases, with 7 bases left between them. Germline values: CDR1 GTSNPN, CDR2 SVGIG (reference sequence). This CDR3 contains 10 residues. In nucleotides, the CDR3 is TGTGCCGCGGAACACTATGGCTACACCTTC. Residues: CAAEHYGYTF.

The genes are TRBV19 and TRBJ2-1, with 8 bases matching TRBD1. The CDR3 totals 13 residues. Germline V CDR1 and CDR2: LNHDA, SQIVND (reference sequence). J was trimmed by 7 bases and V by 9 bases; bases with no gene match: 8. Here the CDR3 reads CASGQGVVNEQFF. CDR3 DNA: TGTGCCAGCGGACAGGGAGTTGTAAATGAGCAGTTCTTC.

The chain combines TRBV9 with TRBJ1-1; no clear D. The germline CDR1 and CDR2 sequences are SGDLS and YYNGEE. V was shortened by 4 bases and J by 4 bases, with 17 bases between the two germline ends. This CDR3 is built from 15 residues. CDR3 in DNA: TGTGCCAGCAGCCCGCGTGGCGCGGTTCCCACTGAAGCTTTCTTT. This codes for CASSPRGAVPTEAFF.

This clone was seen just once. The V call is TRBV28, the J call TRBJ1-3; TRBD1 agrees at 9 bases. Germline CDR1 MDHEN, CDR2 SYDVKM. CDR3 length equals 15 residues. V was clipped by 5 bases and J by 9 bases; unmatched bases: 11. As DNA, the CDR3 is TGTGCCAGCAGTGGGACAGGGTCGGGAGAGCGCACCATATATTTT. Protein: CASSGTGSGERTIYF. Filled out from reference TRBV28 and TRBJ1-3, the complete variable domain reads DVKVTQSSRYLVKRTGEKVFLECVQDMDHENMFWYRQDPGLGLRLIYFSYDVKMKEKGDIPEGYSVSREKKERFSLILESASTNQTSMYLCASSGTGSGERTIYFGEGSWLTVV.

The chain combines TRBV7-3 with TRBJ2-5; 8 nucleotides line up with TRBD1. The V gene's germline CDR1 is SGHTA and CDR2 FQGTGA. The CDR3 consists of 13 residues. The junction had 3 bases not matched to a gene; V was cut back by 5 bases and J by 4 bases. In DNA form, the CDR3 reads TGTGCCAGCAGCCGACAGGGGCCAGAGACCCAGTACTTC. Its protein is CASSRQGPETQYF.

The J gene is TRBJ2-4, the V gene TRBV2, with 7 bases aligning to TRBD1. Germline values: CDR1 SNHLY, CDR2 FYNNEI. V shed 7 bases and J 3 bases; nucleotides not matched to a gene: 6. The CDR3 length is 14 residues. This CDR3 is CASTLRTGKNIQYF. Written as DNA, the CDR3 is TGTGCCAGCACTTTGAGGACAGGCAAAAACATTCAGTACTTC.

This chain's CDR3 is CASSLPSGGPNEQFF. The CDR3 DNA sequence: TGCGCCAGCAGCTTGCCCAGCGGGGGCCCCAATGAGCAGTTCTTC. The chain couples TRBV5-1 to TRBJ2-1; 8 bases are shared with TRBD2. CDR3 size: 15 residues. Germline loops: CDR1 SGHRS, CDR2 YFSETQ. V shed 1 base and J 6 bases; nucleotides not matched to a gene: 6. The whole variable domain, remainder taken from reference TRBV5-1 and TRBJ2-1, is KAGVTQTPRYLIKTRGQQVTLSCSPISGHRSVSWYQQTPGQGLQFLFEYFSETQRNKGNFPGRFSGRQFSNSRSEMNVSTLELGDSALYLCASSLPSGGPNEQFFGPGTRLTVL.

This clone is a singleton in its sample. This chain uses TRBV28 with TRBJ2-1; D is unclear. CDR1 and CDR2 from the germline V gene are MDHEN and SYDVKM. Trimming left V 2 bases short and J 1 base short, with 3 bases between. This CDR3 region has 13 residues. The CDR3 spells CASSLPSYNEQFF. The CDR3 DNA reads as TGTGCCAGCAGTTTACCTTCCTACAATGAGCAGTTCTTC.

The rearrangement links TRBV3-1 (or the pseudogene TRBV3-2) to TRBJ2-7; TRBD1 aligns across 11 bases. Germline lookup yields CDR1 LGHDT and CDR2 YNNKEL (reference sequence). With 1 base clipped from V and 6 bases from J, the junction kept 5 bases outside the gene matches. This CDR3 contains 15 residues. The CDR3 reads CASSQADRGLGEQYF. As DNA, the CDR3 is TGTGCCAGCAGCCAAGCGGACAGGGGGCTAGGCGAGCAGTACTTC.

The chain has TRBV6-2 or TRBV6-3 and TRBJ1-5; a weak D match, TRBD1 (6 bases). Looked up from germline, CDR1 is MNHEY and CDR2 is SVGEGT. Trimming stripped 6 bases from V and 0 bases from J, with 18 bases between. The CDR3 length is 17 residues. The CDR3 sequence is CASSRTGKTFSNQPQHF. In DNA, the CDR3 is TGTGCCAGCAGCCGTACAGGGAAAACGTTTAGCAATCAGCCCCAGCATTTT.

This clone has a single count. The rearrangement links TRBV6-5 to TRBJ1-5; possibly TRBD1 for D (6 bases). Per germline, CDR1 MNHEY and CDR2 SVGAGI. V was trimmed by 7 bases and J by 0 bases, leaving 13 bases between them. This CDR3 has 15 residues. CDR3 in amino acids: CASNAQGNSNQPQHF. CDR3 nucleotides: TGTGCCAGCAATGCACAGGGAAATAGCAATCAGCCCCAGCATTTT.

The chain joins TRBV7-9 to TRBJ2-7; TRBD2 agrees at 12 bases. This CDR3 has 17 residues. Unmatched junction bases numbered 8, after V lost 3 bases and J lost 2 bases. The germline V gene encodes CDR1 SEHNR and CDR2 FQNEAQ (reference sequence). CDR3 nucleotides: TGTGCCAGCAGCTTCTGGACTAGCGGGGCTTCCGCCTACGAGCAGTACTTC. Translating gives CASSFWTSGASAYEQYF. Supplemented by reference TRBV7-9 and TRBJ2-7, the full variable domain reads DTGVSQNPRHKITKRGQNVTFRCDPISEHNRLYWYRQTLGQGPEFLTYFQNEAQLEKSRLLSDRFSAERPKGSFSTLEIQRTEQGDSAMYLCASSFWTSGASAYEQYFGPGTRLTVT.

The CDR3 is CASSLETGIGNQPQHF. The CDR3 DNA follows: TGTGCCAGCAGCTTGGAGACGGGAATAGGCAATCAGCCCCAGCATTTT. The V gene is TRBV5-5, the J gene TRBJ1-5; D unresolved. Trimming stripped 0 bases from V and 2 bases from J, with 12 bases between. The CDR3 is made up of 16 amino acids. CDR1 and CDR2 (germline): SGHKS, YYEKEE (reference sequence). The entire variable domain, with the rest obtained from reference TRBV5-5 and TRBJ1-5, is as follows: DAGVTQSPTHLIKTRGQQVTLRCSPISGHKSVSWYQQVLGQGPQFIFQYYEKEERGRGNFPDRFSARQFPNYSSELNVNALLLGDSALYLCASSLETGIGNQPQHFGDGTRLSIL.

CDR3 protein: CASRASHRGGDSAEAFF. The DNA of the CDR3 is TGCGCCAGCAGAGCGAGTCACAGGGGCGGGGATAGTGCTGAAGCTTTCTTT. The chain carries TRBV4-1 and TRBJ1-1, with TRBD1 identical over 7 bases. CDR1 MGHRA and CDR2 YSYEKL come from the germline V gene. This CDR3 comprises 17 residues. J gave up 6 bases and V 6 bases, and 19 bases lay outside the gene matches.

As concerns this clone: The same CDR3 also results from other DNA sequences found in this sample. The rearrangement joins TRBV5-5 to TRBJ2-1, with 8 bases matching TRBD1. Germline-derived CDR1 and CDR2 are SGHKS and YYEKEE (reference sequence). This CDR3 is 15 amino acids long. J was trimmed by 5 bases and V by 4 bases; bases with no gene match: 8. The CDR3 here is CASSPGQGVDNEQFF. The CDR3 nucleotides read TGTGCCAGCAGCCCCGGACAGGGAGTTGACAATGAGCAGTTCTTC.

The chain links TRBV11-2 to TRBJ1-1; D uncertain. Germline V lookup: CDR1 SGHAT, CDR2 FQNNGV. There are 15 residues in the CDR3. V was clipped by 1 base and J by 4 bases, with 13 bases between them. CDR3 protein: CASSLVRARGTEAFF. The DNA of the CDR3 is TGTGCCAGCAGCTTAGTTCGGGCCCGGGGCACTGAAGCTTTCTTT.

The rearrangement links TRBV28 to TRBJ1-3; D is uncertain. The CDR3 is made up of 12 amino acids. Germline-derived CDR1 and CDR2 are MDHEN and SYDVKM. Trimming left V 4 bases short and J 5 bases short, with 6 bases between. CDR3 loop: CASSSQRNTIYF. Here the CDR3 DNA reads TGTGCCAGCAGTTCCCAGAGAAACACCATATATTTT.

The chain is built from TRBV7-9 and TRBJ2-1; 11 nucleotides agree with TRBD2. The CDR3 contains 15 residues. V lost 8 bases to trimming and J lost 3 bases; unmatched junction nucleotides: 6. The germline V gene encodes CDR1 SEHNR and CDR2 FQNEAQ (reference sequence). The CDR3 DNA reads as TGTGCCAGCGGTACTAGCGGGGGCGACTACAATGAGCAGTTCTTC. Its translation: CASGTSGGDYNEQFF.

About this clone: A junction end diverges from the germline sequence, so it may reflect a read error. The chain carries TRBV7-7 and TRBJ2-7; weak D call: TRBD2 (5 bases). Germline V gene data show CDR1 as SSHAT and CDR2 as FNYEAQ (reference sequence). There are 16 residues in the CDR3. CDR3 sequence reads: CASSLGPRGSNYEQYF. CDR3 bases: TGTGCTAGCAGCTTAGGCCCTCGGGGTTCAAACTACGAGCAGTACTTC.

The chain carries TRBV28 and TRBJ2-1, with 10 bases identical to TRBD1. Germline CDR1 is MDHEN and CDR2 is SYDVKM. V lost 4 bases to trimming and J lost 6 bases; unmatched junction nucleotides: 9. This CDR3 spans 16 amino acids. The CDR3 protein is CASSSSGTGARNEQFF. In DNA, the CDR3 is TGTGCCAGCAGTTCTTCAGGGACAGGGGCGCGCAATGAGCAGTTCTTC.

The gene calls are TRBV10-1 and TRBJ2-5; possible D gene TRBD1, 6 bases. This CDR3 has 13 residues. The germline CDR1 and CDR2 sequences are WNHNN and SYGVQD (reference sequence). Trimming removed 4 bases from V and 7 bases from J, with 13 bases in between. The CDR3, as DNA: TGCGCCAGCAGTGTTGGGGGCGTTGGGACCCAGTACTTC. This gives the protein CASSVGGVGTQYF.

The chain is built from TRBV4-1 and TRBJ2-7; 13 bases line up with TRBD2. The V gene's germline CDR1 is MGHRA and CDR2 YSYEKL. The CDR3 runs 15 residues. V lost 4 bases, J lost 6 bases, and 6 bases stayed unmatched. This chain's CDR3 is CASSPGTSGIVEQYF. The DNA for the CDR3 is TGCGCCAGCAGCCCCGGGACTAGCGGGATAGTCGAGCAGTACTTC.

As DNA, the CDR3 is TGTGCCAGCCAGCTCGGCGGTATTGAGACCCAGTACTTC. It is translated as CASQLGGIETQYF. The rearrangement joins TRBV6-5 to TRBJ2-5; no reliable D call. The germline gives CDR1 MNHEY, CDR2 SVGAGI. This CDR3 has 13 amino acids. Trimming took 8 bases from V and 5 from J, leaving 15 bases between them.

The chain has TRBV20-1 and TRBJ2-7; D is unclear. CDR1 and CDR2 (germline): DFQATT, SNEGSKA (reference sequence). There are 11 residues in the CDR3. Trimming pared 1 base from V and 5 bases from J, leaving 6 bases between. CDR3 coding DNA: TGCAGTGCTAGAGCTGTCGACGAGCAGTACTTC. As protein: CSARAVDEQYF.